This T cell receptor beta chain was sequenced in a study of blood T cell repertoires in COVID-19 (dated by TCRdb to the early 2020s). Describing the broader study: Samples covering the acute and convalescent phases of COVID-19 were provided by collaborators in the United States, Italy and Spain. The material from the prospective study consisted of cDNA or gDNA derived from T cells, B-cell-depleted T cells, or PBMCs. The dataset comprised deeply sampled blood TCRbeta repertoires from subjects exposed to, actively infected with, or recovered from COVID-19. A freely available public database, intended as a resource for researchers studying the immune response to SARS-CoV-2, is where the repertoires were released. Samples came from the ongoing ImmuneRACE study (first 160 participants) plus 1,254 subjects from 6 global collaborators. Nearly every sample came with metadata listing a de-identified subject ID, COVID-19 status, age in years and sex. Where available, HLA class I and class II types were obtained from metadata supplied by the sample provider rather than from assay-based typing. What the authors observed across the whole study: The quantity of clinical and demographic metadata differed by source and by participant and was supplied without curation.

Of note for this clone: It lacks a known antigen. There are no base qualities to consult, and no much larger clone falls within one base.

Reading the germline V gene gives CDR1 MNHEY and CDR2 SVGEGT. From its cysteine to its phenylalanine, the CDR3 spans 15 amino acids. Only the CDR3 part of the read is kept: 45 bases, read in frame from the first base. The germline V and J ends show losses of 6 bases and 10 bases respectively, and no gene match explains 14 bases of the junction. The collaborating institutions used their own protocols to collect whole blood in K2EDTA tubes. For TCRbeta analysis, collaborators shipped samples in one of three forms: frozen whole blood, isolated PBMCs, or DNA extracted from either of those sample types. TCRbeta CDR3 regions were amplified from genomic DNA by means of the immunoSEQ Assay, a bias-controlled multiplex PCR. In the source study's methods: Within the assay, amplification of reference gene primers was used to estimate how many nucleated cells each sample contained. To quantify the absolute abundance of each unique TCRbeta CDR3 rearrangement, sequence reads were collapsed and filtered. For each sample, productive Simpson clonality was calculated by taking the square root of Simpson's diversity index across productive rearrangements. As stored in TCRdb, this immuneACCESS dataset retains in-frame rearrangements with V and J assigned. A fraction of the clones does not appear; measured against another copy, unresolved V genes explain less than half of the discrepancy, and the remainder lacks a known reason. For V, J and clone size, that table is used; D and trimming come from the DNA. The sample yields approximately 180,000 clones; roughly 90% were counted once. Of the sample, more than 1.5% falls within the top ten clones.

This TCR derives from a woman aged 45-65 years with acute or convalescent COVID-19. Sample: peripheral blood. The rearrangement joined TRBV6-2 or TRBV6-3 to TRBJ1-5, with TRBD1 identical over 8 junction bases. For the CDR3, the sequence is CASSWGQAQEAPQHF. The bases read TGTGCCAGCAGCTGGGGACAGGCCCAAGAAGCCCCCCAGCATTTT.